This is a list of T cell receptor beta chains from one sample in a study of cytomegalovirus exposure and HLA in healthy donors. TCRdb keeps only in-frame clones here, not all; method: immunoSEQ multiplex PCR. Of roughly 150,000 clones listed, around 81% are singletons. The specimen sequenced was PBMCs. The receptors derive from a man under 40 in good health and CMV-seropositive. Both conserved end residues are trimmed from each CDR3.

ASSSPHDSSHPGYT | TRBJ1-2 | TRBV7-6
ASSLIRLSDPNYGYT | TRBJ1-2 | TRBV11-2
ASSQAGGGGTYEQY | TRBJ2-7 | TRBV4-1
ASSYPRAGGTEAF | TRBJ1-1 | TRBV6-5
ASSQDVETGTGLYEQY | TRBJ2-7 | TRBV4-3
ASSLARAPYEQY | TRBJ2-7 | TRBV5-5
ASSEGTLNTEAF | TRBJ1-1 | TRBV2
ASALQGNTDTQY | TRBJ2-3 | TRBV12-5
ASSVDSDEQY | TRBJ2-7 | TRBV9
ASSYGGGVIPYEQY | TRBJ2-7 | TRBV6-5
ASSYSYGEPNEKLF | TRBJ1-4 | TRBV6-5
ASSLTRTYEQY | TRBJ2-7 | TRBV27
ASSLGTSPSYEQY | TRBJ2-7 | TRBV13
ASSFGDRDLGEQY | TRBJ2-5 | TRBV27
ASSVGRQANYGYT | TRBJ1-2 | TRBV9
ASSPGGSQPQH | TRBJ1-5 | TRBV19
ASSLEQRRTDTQY | TRBJ2-3 | TRBV7-2
ASTTRGQGNSPLH | TRBJ1-6 | TRBV28
ASSQVGTTYGYT | TRBJ1-2 | TRBV4-3
ASSPTAVDTGELF | TRBJ2-2 | TRBV18
ASSQEGTDLYEQY | TRBJ2-7 | TRBV4-3
ASSFTGTNTEAF | TRBJ1-1 | TRBV27
ASGLVGVGQTYEQY | TRBJ2-7 | TRBV12-5
ASSVIPDTQY | TRBJ2-3 | TRBV2
ASSQDAGRNTIY | TRBJ1-3 | TRBV4-3
ASSVDVGVTGELF | TRBJ2-2 | TRBV9
ASSLIGSGFSYEQY | TRBJ2-7 | TRBV7-2
ASSLQGAVGTDTQY | TRBJ2-3 | TRBV9